The clone carrying this T cell receptor (beta chain) has at least ten counts. The time point denotes: newly diagnosed GD, antithyroid drugs for less than 3 months. The authors made the TCR library using RNA they extracted from PBMCs. Guidelines of the American Thyroid Association were used to diagnose Graves' disease. These data originate in a study of regulatory T cells in long-lasting Graves disease. Arm-PCR with iRepertoire HTBI primers amplified the CDR3 regions for these TCR beta libraries. TCRdb fed the multiplex PCR reads into MiXCR, producing one record per CDR3 protein. The table shows roughly 400,000 distinct CDR3 sequences, with approximately 16% occurring only once. V lost 3 bases, J lost 7 bases, and 10 bases lay in between. Germline loops: CDR1 DFQATT, CDR2 SNEGSKA (reference sequence). The CDR3 extends over 13 amino acids. The sample also formed part of further work on T cells in Graves' hyperthyroidism and ophthalmopathy. That source notes: The majority of expanded thyroid clonotypes above 0.001 also appeared in blood.

This rearrangement joins TRBV20-1 to TRBJ1-6, with D possibly matching TRBD1 (5 bases). The specimen was peripheral blood mononuclear cells (PBMCs), collected at new diagnosis, from a patient treated with antithyroid drugs. The source is a woman between 40 and 55 years old with Graves disease. The CDR3 spells CSARQGVNSPLHF. The CDR3 region has the DNA TGCAGTGCTAGGCAGGGTGTGAATTCACCCCTCCACTTT.